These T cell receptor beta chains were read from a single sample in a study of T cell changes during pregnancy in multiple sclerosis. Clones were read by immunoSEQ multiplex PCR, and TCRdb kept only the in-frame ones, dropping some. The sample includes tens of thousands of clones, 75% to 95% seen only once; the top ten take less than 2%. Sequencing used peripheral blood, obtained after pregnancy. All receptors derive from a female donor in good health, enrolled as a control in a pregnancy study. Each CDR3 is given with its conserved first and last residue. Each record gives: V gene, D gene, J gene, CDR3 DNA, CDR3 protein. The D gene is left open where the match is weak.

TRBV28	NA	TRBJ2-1	TGTGCCAGCAGCCCCCTCCAGTCGAACTCCTACAATGAGCAGTTCTTC	CASSPLQSNSYNEQFF
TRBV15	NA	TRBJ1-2	TGTGCCACCAGCAGAGGACGGGACTCTGGCTACACCTTC	CATSRGRDSGYTF
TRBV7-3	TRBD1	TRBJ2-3	TGTGCCAGCACCAGACAGGGGGCGGTCGATACGCAGTATTTT	CASTRQGAVDTQYF
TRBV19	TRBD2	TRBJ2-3	TGTGCCAGTAGTACGGGCGGGGGTAGGGGAGATACGCAGTATTTT	CASSTGGGRGDTQYF
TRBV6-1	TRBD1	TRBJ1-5	TGTGCCAGCAGTGAGGGGACAGGAGCATTCCCAACCGTAAATCAGCCCCAGCATTTT	CASSEGTGAFPTVNQPQHF
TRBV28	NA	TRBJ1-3	TGTGCCAGCAGTCCAATCCAACAGTGGTCTGGAAACACCATATATTTT	CASSPIQQWSGNTIYF
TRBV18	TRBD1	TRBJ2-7	TGTGCCAGCTCACCACCGGGGACAGTCTACGAGCAGTACTTC	CASSPPGTVYEQYF
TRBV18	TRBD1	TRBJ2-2	TGTGCCAGCTCACCAGGGACAGGGGCAACCGGGGAGCTGTTTTTT	CASSPGTGATGELFF
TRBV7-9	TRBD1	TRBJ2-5	TGTGCCAGCAGGAATTTCCCCGGGACAGGGGGAGGAGAGACCCAGTACTTC	CASRNFPGTGGGETQYF
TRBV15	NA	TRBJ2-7	TGTGCCACCAGCAGATCGTCTTCGGGGTACTCCTACGAGCAGTACTTC	CATSRSSSGYSYEQYF
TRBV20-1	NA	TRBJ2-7	TGCAGTGCTAGTAACAGGAACGAGCAGTACTTC	CSASNRNEQYF
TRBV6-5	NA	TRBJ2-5	TGTGCCAGCAGTTACTCGTTGGCGGGCAGGTTGGAGACCCAGTACTTC	CASSYSLAGRLETQYF
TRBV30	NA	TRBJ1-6	TGTGCCTGGACCATTGATTCACCCCTCCACTTT	CAWTIDSPLHF